The sequence of this T cell receptor beta chain was determined in a study of PD-1 blockade in classical Hodgkin lymphoma. V was cut by 0 bases and J by 4 bases, with 10 bases left in between. CDR1 and CDR2 from the germline V gene are MNHNY and SVGAGI (reference sequence). The CDR3 extends over 14 amino acids. No patient escaped relapse after autologous stem cell transplantation, and brentuximab vedotin exposure varied. Each best response was a complete response, a partial response or progressive disease. Measured with immunoSEQ multiplex PCR; TCRdb has only the in-frame clones, and not every one. Here the sample spans approximately 22,000 clones, 73% being singletons. Notes on this clone: Antigen unknown.

Study-level results: The study reported lower baseline TCR diversity in newly diagnosed patients than in healthy donors. The CD4+ diversity rise by C4D1 was clearest in complete responders. Factors driving the repertoire differences, possibly disease activity or prior therapy, remain undefined.

The sequence came from a human donor with classical Hodgkin lymphoma. The V call is TRBV6-6, the J call TRBJ2-7; no definite D call. The starting material was peripheral blood mononuclear cells (PBMCs), obtained before the second cycle of nivolumab. The CDR3 reads CASSYSTLNYEQYF. The CDR3 DNA reads TGTGCCAGCAGTTACTCGACTCTGAATTACGAGCAGTACTTC.